A selection of T cell receptor beta chains follows, all from one sample in a study of blood T cells in healthy people across ages. From the 5' RACE reads, TCRdb called clonotypes with MiXCR, one entry per CDR3 protein. The sample contains around 1,000,000 distinct CDR3 sequences, more than 30% of which appear only once. Sequenced: blood. These receptors were taken from a man aged 18 to 30 in good health. Each CDR3 is given with its conserved first and last residue. The order of the fields is clone size, D gene, J gene, V gene, CDR3 protein, CDR3 DNA. The D gene is left open where the match is weak. Not all rows give a size; the values are once, few, many and, for expanded clones, a class.

>few|NA|TRBJ2-3|TRBV30
CAWSALLETTDTQYF
TGTGCCTGGAGTGCACTACTGGAGACCACAGATACGCAGTATTTT
>NA|NA|TRBJ2-3|TRBV7-2
CASSSSPAGITDTQYF
TGTGCCAGCAGCTCTTCCCCGGCCGGGATCACAGATACGCAGTATTTT
>NA|NA|TRBJ1-2|TRBV7-2
CASSLVSSGQTYGYTF
TGTGCCAGCAGCTTAGTTTCGTCAGGGCAGACCTATGGCTACACCTTC
>NA|NA|TRBJ1-4|TRBV29-1
CSGFSEKLFF
TGCAGCGGGTTTAGTGAAAAACTGTTTTTT
>NA|NA|TRBJ1-1|TRBV29-1
CSVVEGYTEAFF
TGCAGCGTTGTGGAGGGGTACACTGAAGCTTTCTTT
>NA|TRBD1|TRBJ2-7|TRBV2
CASSLGQSHEQYF
TGTGCCAGCAGCCTGGGACAGTCCCACGAGCAGTACTTC
>NA|TRBD1|TRBJ1-2|TRBV29-1
CSVARDRYGYTF
TGCAGCGTTGCCCGGGACAGATATGGCTACACCTTC
>NA|TRBD1|TRBJ1-4|TRBV29-1
CSVEYRGNEKLFF
TGCAGCGTTGAGTACAGGGGGAATGAAAAACTGTTTTTT
>NA|NA|TRBJ1-1|TRBV7-8
CASSPKGTQMANTEAFF
TGTGCCAGCAGCCCCAAGGGCACCCAAATGGCCAACACTGAAGCTTTCTTT
>NA|TRBD1|TRBJ1-2|TRBV20-1
CSATRGTGVYGYTF
TGCAGTGCTACCCGCGGGACAGGCGTCTATGGCTACACCTTC
>few|NA|TRBJ2-2|TRBV27
CASSLGDTTGELFF
TGTGCCAGCAGTTTGGGGGACACCACCGGGGAGCTGTTTTTT
>few|NA|TRBJ1-2|TRBV4-3
CASSQDVGQVYGYTF
TGCGCCAGCAGCCAAGATGTTGGGCAGGTCTATGGCTACACCTTC
>NA|TRBD2|TRBJ2-7|TRBV27
CASSLLSGGAYEQYF
TGTGCCAGCAGTTTACTGAGCGGGGGGGCCTACGAGCAGTACTTC
>NA|NA|TRBJ1-4|TRBV20-1
CSARVLLQGSLREKLFF
TGCAGTGCTAGAGTTCTCCTACAGGGAAGTTTACGTGAAAAACTGTTTTTT
>NA|NA|TRBJ1-4|TRBV7-9
CASSLPGLSLTNEKLFF
TGTGCCAGCAGCTTACCGGGCCTTTCTTTGACTAATGAAAAACTGTTTTTT
>few|NA|TRBJ1-2|TRBV28
CASSFGRVYGYTF
TGTGCCAGCAGTTTCGGCAGGGTCTATGGCTACACCTTC
>few|TRBD1|TRBJ2-1|TRBV19
CASSIRDRVYNEQFF
TGTGCCAGTAGTATCCGGGACAGGGTTTACAATGAGCAGTTCTTC
>few|NA|TRBJ2-7|TRBV6-1
CASSPRGRHYEQYF
TGTGCCAGCAGCCCTCGGGGCAGGCACTACGAGCAGTACTTC
>many|TRBD2|TRBJ2-3|TRBV4-2
CASSQETSGGTDTQYF
TGTGCCAGCAGCCAAGAGACTAGCGGGGGGACAGATACGCAGTATTTT
>few|NA|TRBJ2-7|TRBV7-2
CASSLNGYGYFEQYF
TGTGCCAGCAGCTTAAATGGGTACGGATACTTCGAGCAGTACTTC
>NA|NA|TRBJ1-6|TRBV12-3/TRBV12-4
CASTGDSHNSPLHF
TGTGCCAGCACCGGTGACAGTCATAATTCACCCCTCCACTTT
>NA|NA|TRBJ2-1|TRBV12-5
CASGLAVSEQFF
TGTGCTAGTGGTTTGGCCGTAAGTGAGCAGTTCTTC
>NA|NA|TRBJ2-5|TRBV20-1
CSAPGDQETQYF
TGCAGTGCCCCGGGGGACCAAGAGACCCAGTACTTC
>few|TRBD2|TRBJ2-1|TRBV12-3/TRBV12-4
CASSLAPSGGRENEQFF
TGTGCCAGCAGTTTGGCCCCTAGCGGGGGCAGAGAAAATGAGCAGTTCTTC
>NA|TRBD2|TRBJ2-5|TRBV4-3
CASSQNSGGAGSEQYF
TGCGCCAGCAGCCAAAATAGCGGGGGGGCCGGCAGTGAGCAGTACTTC
>few|TRBD1|TRBJ1-4|TRBV7-9
CASSSRDRAILEDEKLFF
TGTGCCAGCAGCTCCCGGGACAGGGCAATTTTAGAGGATGAAAAACTGTTTTTT
>many|TRBD2|TRBJ2-1|TRBV6-5
CASRGTSSTEQFF
TGTGCCAGCAGGGGGACTAGCTCGACTGAGCAGTTCTTC
>NA|NA|TRBJ1-2|TRBV6-2/TRBV6-3
CASRDGGLQVYGYTF
TGTGCCAGCAGAGACGGGGGGCTGCAGGTCTATGGCTACACCTTC
>NA|TRBD1|TRBJ2-7|TRBV6-2/TRBV6-3
CASFGTGGISYEQYF
TGTGCCAGCTTTGGGACAGGGGGCATCTCCTACGAGCAGTACTTC
>few|NA|TRBJ2-3|TRBV6-2/TRBV6-3
CASSFRGDGTSTDTQYF
TGTGCCAGCAGCTTCCGAGGGGACGGGACTAGCACAGATACGCAGTATTTT
>NA|TRBD1|TRBJ1-2|TRBV12-3/TRBV12-4
CASSRTGQGSANYGYTF
TGTGCCAGCAGTCGTACCGGACAGGGGAGTGCTAACTATGGCTACACCTTC
>few|NA|TRBJ2-1|TRBV10-3
CAITGNNEQFF
TGTGCCATCACCGGAAACAATGAGCAGTTCTTC
>NA|TRBD1|TRBJ2-7|TRBV9
CASSDRPDRVDFYEQYF
TGTGCCAGCAGCGATCGGCCGGACAGGGTAGATTTTTACGAGCAGTACTTC
>NA|NA|TRBJ1-2|TRBV3-1
CASRTGGIDGYTF
TGTGCCAGCAGGACTGGTGGAATTGATGGCTACACCTTC
>few|NA|TRBJ2-7|TRBV6-5
CASSLNFGTRSYEQYF
TGTGCCAGCAGTTTAAATTTCGGCACACGCTCCTACGAGCAGTACTTC
>NA|NA|TRBJ2-3|TRBV7-2
CASSSGWGKDTQYF
TGTGCCAGCAGCTCCGGCTGGGGGAAGGATACGCAGTATTTT
>NA|TRBD1|TRBJ1-6|TRBV20-1
CSALDRGDSPLHF
TGCAGTGCTTTGGACAGGGGGGATTCACCCCTCCACTTT
>few|NA|TRBJ2-3|TRBV5-1
CASSQQARVFDVDTQYF
TGCGCCAGCAGCCAGCAGGCCCGGGTTTTCGATGTAGATACGCAGTATTTT
>few|NA|TRBJ2-5|TRBV29-1
CSVEEQGGTQYF
TGCAGCGTTGAAGAACAGGGAGGGACCCAGTACTTC
>NA|NA|TRBJ1-2|TRBV28
CASSFSGRGGYTF
TGTGCCAGCAGTTTTTCAGGGCGGGGTGGCTACACCTTC
>few|NA|TRBJ1-1|TRBV12-5
CASGLGRRGYAAVGTEAFF
TGTGCTAGTGGTTTGGGTCGGAGGGGATACGCGGCGGTGGGCACTGAAGCTTTCTTT
>NA|NA|TRBJ1-2|TRBV7-9
CASSLSGDPGNYGYTF
TGTGCCAGCAGCTTAAGTGGGGACCCAGGGAACTATGGTTACACCTTC
>NA|TRBD1|TRBJ2-1|TRBV20-1
CSARDTAGGKEQFF
TGCAGTGCTAGAGATACGGCAGGGGGCAAAGAGCAGTTCTTC
>NA|NA|TRBJ2-3|TRBV6-5
CASSYDRSRADTQYF
TGTGCCAGCAGTTACGACAGATCGAGGGCAGATACGCAGTATTTT
>NA|NA|TRBJ1-1|TRBV12-3/TRBV12-4
CASSLTSGTYEAFF
TGTGCCAGCAGTTTAACATCCGGAACTTATGAAGCTTTCTTT
>NA|TRBD2|TRBJ2-7|TRBV4-3
CASSSGIPHNEQYF
TGCGCCAGCTCTAGCGGGATCCCACACAATGAGCAGTACTTC
>few|NA|TRBJ2-1|TRBV24-1
CATSEGHEQFF
TGTGCCACCAGTGAGGGGCATGAGCAGTTCTTC
>NA|NA|TRBJ1-1|TRBV2
CASSGETRNRQVNTEAFF
TGTGCCAGCAGTGGGGAAACCCGCAATCGCCAGGTGAACACTGAAGCTTTCTTT
>few|NA|TRBJ1-1|TRBV28
CASTLISRGIDEAFF
TGTGCCAGCACCCTTATTAGTCGGGGGATTGATGAAGCTTTCTTT
>few|NA|TRBJ2-5|TRBV4-1
CASSQAHREQETQYF
TGCGCCAGCAGCCAAGCCCACAGGGAACAAGAGACCCAGTACTTC
>NA|NA|TRBJ2-7|TRBV7-9
CTNSRDEETYEQYF
TGTACCAACAGCCGTGATGAGGAAACCTACGAGCAGTACTTC
>NA|NA|TRBJ2-7|TRBV6-4
CASSDSWGSYNEQYF
TGTGCCAGCAGTGACTCGTGGGGCTCCTACAATGAGCAGTACTTC
>NA|NA|TRBJ1-4|TRBV11-2
CASSLEGGGTNEKLFF
TGTGCCAGCAGCTTAGAAGGAGGGGGGACTAATGAAAAACTGTTTTTT
>NA|NA|TRBJ2-7|TRBV5-1
CASSLKWVAGGYNEQYF
TGCGCCAGCAGCTTGAAGTGGGTAGCCGGGGGTTACAATGAGCAGTACTTC
>NA|NA|TRBJ2-1|TRBV5-1
CASSLDRVYDEQFF
TGCGCCAGCAGCTTGGACAGGGTTTATGATGAGCAGTTCTTC
>NA|NA|TRBJ2-7|TRBV29-1
CSVQAGVRTYEQYF
TGCAGCGTTCAGGCAGGGGTCCGAACCTACGAGCAGTACTTC